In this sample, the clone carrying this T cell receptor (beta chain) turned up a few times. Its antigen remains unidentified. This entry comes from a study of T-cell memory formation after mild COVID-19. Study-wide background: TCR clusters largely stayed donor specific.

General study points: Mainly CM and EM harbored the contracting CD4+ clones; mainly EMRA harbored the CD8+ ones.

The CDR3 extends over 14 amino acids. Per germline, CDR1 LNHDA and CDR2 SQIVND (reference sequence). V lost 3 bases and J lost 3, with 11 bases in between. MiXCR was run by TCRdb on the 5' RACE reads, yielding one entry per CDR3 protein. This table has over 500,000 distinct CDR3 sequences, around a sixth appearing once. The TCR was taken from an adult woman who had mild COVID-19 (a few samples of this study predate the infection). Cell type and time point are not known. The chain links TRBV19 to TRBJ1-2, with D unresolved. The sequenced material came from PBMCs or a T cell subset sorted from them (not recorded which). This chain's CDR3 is CASSISRTYYGYTF. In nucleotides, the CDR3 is TGTGCCAGTAGTATTAGCCGGACTTACTATGGCTACACCTTC.